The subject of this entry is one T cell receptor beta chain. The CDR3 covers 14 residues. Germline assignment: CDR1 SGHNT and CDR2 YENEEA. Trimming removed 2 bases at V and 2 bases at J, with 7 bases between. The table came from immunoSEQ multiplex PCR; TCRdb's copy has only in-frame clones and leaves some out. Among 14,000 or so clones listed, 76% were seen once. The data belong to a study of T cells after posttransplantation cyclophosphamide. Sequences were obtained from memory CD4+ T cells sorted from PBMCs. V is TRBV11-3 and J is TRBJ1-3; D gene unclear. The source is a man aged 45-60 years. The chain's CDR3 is CASSLSGAGNTIYF. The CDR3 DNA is TGTGCCAGCAGCTTATCCGGGGCTGGAAACACCATATATTTT. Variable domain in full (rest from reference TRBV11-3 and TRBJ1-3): EAGVVQSPRYKIIEKKQPVAFWCNPISGHNTLYWYLQNLGQGPELLIRYENEEAVDDSQLPKDRFSAERLKGVDSTLKIQPAELGDSAVYLCASSLSGAGNTIYFGEGSWLTVV.